Below, one TCR beta chain is given with its context. In the source study's methods: Around 60,000 patient and just over 95,000 healthy donor TCRbeta sequences came from Tregs. This table comes from immunoSEQ multiplex PCR, and its TCRdb copy is limited to in-frame clones, with some not included. The V and J calls and clone size are taken from that table; D and trimming were inferred from the DNA. The table includes 20,000 to 25,000 clones, approximately 94% detected once. The record originates from a study of B cell selection in AIRE deficiency. Regulatory T cells were sorted as CD4+CD25hiCD127low/negative cells. V was cut by 3 bases and J by 4 bases, with 5 bases left in between. Germline V gene sequence: CDR1 MNHNS, CDR2 SASEGT. This CDR3 contains 12 residues.

What was sequenced was Tregs sorted from PBMCs. This clonotype was obtained from a human donor with AIRE deficiency. The chain has TRBV6-1 and TRBJ2-3; D possibly matches TRBD1 or TRBD2 (5 bases each). The CDR3 region has the DNA TGTGCCAGCAGTGAGGGGGCAGATACGCAGTATTTT. Amino acid sequence: CASSEGADTQYF.